This is a list of T cell receptor beta chains from one sample in a study of blood T cell repertoires in COVID-19. Here immunoSEQ multiplex PCR was the method, and the copy in TCRdb shows in-frame clones only, minus some. This table holds 500,000 or so clones, around 87% found once. Input material: PBMCs or T cells enriched from blood (not recorded which). All receptors come from a woman between 18 and 30 years old who had recovered from COVID-19. Each CDR3 is given with its conserved first and last residue. Fields, in order: V gene, D gene, J gene, clone size, CDR3 DNA, CDR3 protein. D genes are given only for firm matches. Only some rows state a clone size, as once, few, many or a class for expanded clones.

v_gene: TRBV28; d_gene: TRBD1; j_gene: TRBJ2-1; abundance: -; CDR3nt: TGTGCCAGCAAAACAGGGGACAATGAGCAGTTCTTC; CDR3aa: CASKTGDNEQFF
v_gene: TRBV4-1; d_gene: -; j_gene: TRBJ1-2; abundance: -; CDR3nt: TGCGCCAGCTTTAATGTAGCAGGGAGGATGGGGTATGGCTACACCTTC; CDR3aa: CASFNVAGRMGYGYTF
v_gene: TRBV18; d_gene: -; j_gene: TRBJ1-1; abundance: -; CDR3nt: TGTGCCAGCTCACTGGCGACAGTGAACACTGAAGCTTTCTTT; CDR3aa: CASSLATVNTEAFF
v_gene: TRBV19; d_gene: TRBD1; j_gene: TRBJ2-3; abundance: -; CDR3nt: TGTGCCAGTAGTATAGGGCCGGGACAGGGGATACAGTATTTT; CDR3aa: CASSIGPGQGIQYF
v_gene: TRBV21-1; d_gene: -; j_gene: TRBJ2-6; abundance: -; CDR3nt: TGTGCCAGCAGCAAGCGGAACTCTGGGGCCAACGTCCTGACTTTC; CDR3aa: CASSKRNSGANVLTF
v_gene: TRBV5-6; d_gene: -; j_gene: TRBJ1-4; abundance: -; CDR3nt: TGTGCCAGCAGGGCGGGACGTTTCGGGTATGAAAAACTGTTTTTT; CDR3aa: CASRAGRFGYEKLFF
v_gene: TRBV4-1; d_gene: TRBD1; j_gene: TRBJ1-6; abundance: -; CDR3nt: TGCGCCAGCAGCCAGTCGCCGGACAGGGGGCCAAATTCACCCCTCCACTTT; CDR3aa: CASSQSPDRGPNSPLHF
v_gene: TRBV5-1; d_gene: -; j_gene: TRBJ2-6; abundance: -; CDR3nt: TGCGCCAGCAGCCCCCAGGCTGGGGCCAACGTCCTGACTTTC; CDR3aa: CASSPQAGANVLTF
v_gene: TRBV30; d_gene: -; j_gene: TRBJ2-3; abundance: -; CDR3nt: TGTGCCTGGAGTGTACAGGCCCGGGATACGCAGTATTTT; CDR3aa: CAWSVQARDTQYF
v_gene: TRBV6-5; d_gene: TRBD1; j_gene: TRBJ2-5; abundance: -; CDR3nt: TGTGCCACCTCGAGGGGGCTGGAAGAGACCCAGTACTTC; CDR3aa: CATSRGLEETQYF
v_gene: TRBV5-4; d_gene: -; j_gene: TRBJ2-7; abundance: -; CDR3nt: TGTGCCAGCAGCTTGGCCAGGGACGAGCAGTACTTC; CDR3aa: CASSLARDEQYF
v_gene: TRBV2; d_gene: TRBD1; j_gene: TRBJ2-1; abundance: -; CDR3nt: TGTGCCGGCGGGACAGGATGGGCCAATGAGCAGTTCTTC; CDR3aa: CAGGTGWANEQFF
v_gene: TRBV9; d_gene: TRBD1; j_gene: TRBJ1-1; abundance: -; CDR3nt: TGTGCCAGCAGCCGCATGGACAGGGTGACTGAAGCTTTCTTT; CDR3aa: CASSRMDRVTEAFF
v_gene: TRBV30; d_gene: TRBD1; j_gene: TRBJ1-2; abundance: -; CDR3nt: TGTGCCTGGAGTGTACCTGACAGGGGGGGAGGCTACACCTTC; CDR3aa: CAWSVPDRGGGYTF
v_gene: TRBV27; d_gene: TRBD1; j_gene: TRBJ2-4; abundance: -; CDR3nt: TGTGCCAGCCGGCGACTGATTCAGGGGGAGAACATTCAGTACTTC; CDR3aa: CASRRLIQGENIQYF
v_gene: TRBV11-2; d_gene: -; j_gene: TRBJ1-1; abundance: -; CDR3nt: TGTGCCAGCAGCTTATTCCACGGGCTGGGGGCCGAAGCTTTCTTT; CDR3aa: CASSLFHGLGAEAFF
v_gene: TRBV2; d_gene: -; j_gene: TRBJ1-1; abundance: few; CDR3nt: TGTGCCAGCAGTGGCTTAGTGAGCAGGGTGAACACTGAAGCTTTCTTT; CDR3aa: CASSGLVSRVNTEAFF
v_gene: TRBV3-1/TRBV3-2; d_gene: -; j_gene: TRBJ1-5; abundance: -; CDR3nt: TGTGCCAGCAGCCAAGAGTTAGAGGATCAGCCCCAGCATTTT; CDR3aa: CASSQELEDQPQHF
v_gene: TRBV5-4; d_gene: TRBD2; j_gene: TRBJ2-5; abundance: -; CDR3nt: TGTGCCACCACAAAGGGAGGGGCAGCCCTTAAAGAGACCCAGTACTTC; CDR3aa: CATTKGGAALKETQYF
v_gene: TRBV5-1; d_gene: TRBD1; j_gene: TRBJ1-6; abundance: -; CDR3nt: TGCGCCAGCAGCGAGCAGGGGACAGGGATGAATTCACCCCTCCACTTT; CDR3aa: CASSEQGTGMNSPLHF
v_gene: TRBV5-1; d_gene: TRBD1; j_gene: TRBJ1-1; abundance: -; CDR3nt: TGCGCCAGCAGCATTGACAGGGGGAACACTGAAGCTTTCTTT; CDR3aa: CASSIDRGNTEAFF
v_gene: TRBV13; d_gene: TRBD2; j_gene: TRBJ2-1; abundance: -; CDR3nt: TGTGCCAGCAGCCCGGGCATGTCTAGCGGGGGGGCCTGGGACAATGAGCAGTTCTTC; CDR3aa: CASSPGMSSGGAWDNEQFF
v_gene: TRBV30; d_gene: -; j_gene: TRBJ1-2; abundance: -; CDR3nt: TGTGCCTGGAATAGACAGCCACTCTATGGCTACACCTTC; CDR3aa: CAWNRQPLYGYTF
v_gene: TRBV5-1; d_gene: -; j_gene: TRBJ1-3; abundance: -; CDR3nt: TGCGCCAGCAGCTTGGCAGGGGCTTACTCTGGAAACACCATATATTTT; CDR3aa: CASSLAGAYSGNTIYF
v_gene: TRBV11-2; d_gene: TRBD1; j_gene: TRBJ2-2; abundance: -; CDR3nt: TGTGCCAGCAGCTTAATAAGGACAGGGAATACCGGGGAGCTGTTTTTT; CDR3aa: CASSLIRTGNTGELFF
v_gene: TRBV2; d_gene: -; j_gene: TRBJ1-1; abundance: -; CDR3nt: TGTGCCACCTCGAAGGGGGTAGTCACTGAAGCTTTCTTT; CDR3aa: CATSKGVVTEAFF
v_gene: TRBV21-1; d_gene: -; j_gene: TRBJ2-3; abundance: -; CDR3nt: TGTGCCAGCAGCTACATTGAAGATACGCAGTATTTT; CDR3aa: CASSYIEDTQYF
v_gene: TRBV3-1/TRBV3-2; d_gene: TRBD1; j_gene: TRBJ1-2; abundance: -; CDR3nt: TGTGCCAGCAGCCAAGATTCAGGGGGCTATGGCTACACCTTC; CDR3aa: CASSQDSGGYGYTF
v_gene: TRBV7-2; d_gene: -; j_gene: TRBJ1-5; abundance: -; CDR3nt: TGTGCCAGCAGCCCCTCTTCGGGGGGGGATCAGCCCCAGCATTTT; CDR3aa: CASSPSSGGDQPQHF
v_gene: TRBV20-1; d_gene: -; j_gene: TRBJ1-6; abundance: -; CDR3nt: TGCAGTGCTAGTAAGGGGTCGGAGCACCCGACTTCACCCCTCCACTTT; CDR3aa: CSASKGSEHPTSPLHF
v_gene: TRBV24-1; d_gene: -; j_gene: TRBJ2-6; abundance: -; CDR3nt: TGTGCCACCAGTGAAAGGGGTTTCGGGGCCAACGTCCTGACTTTC; CDR3aa: CATSERGFGANVLTF
v_gene: TRBV6-5; d_gene: TRBD1; j_gene: TRBJ1-4; abundance: -; CDR3nt: TGTGCCAGCAGCCAGAGGACAGGGCCAGAAAAACTGTTTTTT; CDR3aa: CASSQRTGPEKLFF